This T cell receptor (beta chain) was sequenced for a study of cytomegalovirus exposure and HLA in healthy donors (dated by TCRdb to 2017 to 2019). With respect to the entire study: According to a later analysis, the roughly 130 validation repertoires were produced on the same platform as the 666 repertoires of the first cohort. Along with the roughly 700-subject first cohort, a separate validation cohort of about 110 different subjects was used. High-throughput TCR immunosequencing, statistical association of individual TCRs with disease status, and machine learning were combined to predict cytomegalovirus infection status. The aim of the study was to test whether cataloging public T cell receptors could identify signatures of past pathogen exposure. The paper's findings and limits, for the study overall: Most TCR sequences were observed very rarely across donors, whereas some public TCRs were present in many individuals. A total of about 180 TCR beta chains were listed by the study as associated with cytomegalovirus. It was suggested by the authors that the approach could potentially be generalized to other disease states and immunological phenotypes. Subsequent analysis determined that TCRs grouped into clusters in the first cohort also showed a tendency toward co-occurrence across the 130 or so validation repertoires, and approximately 93% of cluster scores exceeded 0. In vitro tests confirmed that a few of the cytomegalovirus-associated TCR beta chains recognize cytomegalovirus antigens. All 120 or so repertoires were used to score co-occurrence in the validation cohort in a later analysis, because that analysis had no HLA typing for the cohort. The classifier was reported to diagnose cytomegalovirus status with high specificity and sensitivity in both the original cohort and the validation cohort.

Comments on this clone: Its antigen is not yet known. Base qualities are not recorded, but no much larger clone differs from it by a single base.

The method behind the library was the immunoSEQ multiplex PCR assay. On the authors' methods: A statistical classification framework was developed to diagnose cytomegalovirus status using the catalog of TCR beta chain sequences. Sourced from immuneACCESS, this table was stored by TCRdb with only in-frame sequences that have V and J called. A share of the clones is absent; for the studies checked, an unresolved V gene accounts for under half, and the remainder has no known explanation. V and J calls plus clone size are reproduced from that table; the DNA served to infer D and trimming. For this sample there are 120,000 or so clones; about nine tenths appear just once. About 2% of the sample is in the top ten clones. Including the terminal cysteine and phenylalanine, the CDR3 comprises 14 residues. The entry retains the CDR3 DNA only, 42 bases that are in frame from base 1. V gives up 3 bases and J gives up 0 bases, and the segment between their germline ends measures 8 bases. CDR1 and CDR2, looked up from the germline V gene, are MNHNS and SASEGT.

Separate from the approximately 690-subject first cohort, the validation cohort of about 120 subjects was the group to which the donors belonged. The rearranged segments are TRBV6-1 and TRBJ1-1, and the D gene may be TRBD1, 5 bases matching. The receptor comes from a young woman in good health and CMV-seronegative. Sequencing was carried out using PBMCs. The sequence in DNA is TGTGCCAGCAGTGAGGACACTATGAACACTGAAGCTTTCTTT. This yields the protein CASSEDTMNTEAFF.